The rows below give T cell receptor beta chains drawn from one sample of a study of blood T cells in healthy people across ages. TCRdb redid the calling of the 5' RACE reads with MiXCR, one entry per CDR3 protein. The sample lists about 1.7 million distinct CDR3 sequences; 28% were seen once. Material for sequencing was blood. All receptors derive from a woman younger than 45 in good health. CDR3s include the opening cysteine and the closing phenylalanine or tryptophan. A D gene is named only where the DNA matches it firmly.

. TRBV20-1 CSASPLVGIAYEQYF
. TRBV15 CATSRRPLYNEQFF
. TRBV7-3 CASSSTASNTGELFF
. TRBV7-2 CASSRTQTHDGYTF
TRBD2 TRBV7-2 CASSPRTSESSYNEQFF
. TRBV6-6 CASSSFSGRSPLHF
TRBD1 TRBV20-1 CSAQGQGGYEQYF
. TRBV10-3 CAIGEYLNEKRFF
. TRBV6-5 CASSYDGDTQYF
TRBD2 TRBV12-3/TRBV12-4 CASSLRAPGLADYNEQFF
TRBD2 TRBV6-6 CASSDATSGADTQYF
. TRBV2 CASSERGYGNEQFF
TRBD2 TRBV20-1 CSARTGQRGFTDTQYF
TRBD2 TRBV7-2 CASSLVNTGGSEQYF
. TRBV20-1 CSARRSSYNSPLHF
. TRBV3-1 CASSQDLTTGARETQYF
. TRBV10-3 CAISEDGGNQPQHF
TRBD2 TRBV11-2 CASSFWGLAGPNTGELFF
. TRBV18 CASSQDQGAKNIQYF
. TRBV9 CASSVGGGIHTDTQYF
. TRBV6-5 CASRYTGANYGYTF
TRBD1 TRBV20-1 CSATGGTGVITEAFF
. TRBV30 CAWSRYGGGGEKLFF
TRBD1 TRBV28 CASSPGTGTWKAFF
. TRBV19 CASTSRGDTDTQYF
TRBD2 TRBV6-5 CATSSGRAYNEQYF
TRBD1 TRBV20-1 CSARGTGSLAEQFF
. TRBV6-6 CASSRDNSNYDQYF
TRBD2 TRBV5-5 CASSFGTSRAYEQYF
. TRBV20-1 CSAREGGAGANVLTF
. TRBV6-1 CASSVLSAFTGELFF
TRBD1 TRBV5-1 CASSTRDRGLCYGYTF
TRBD2 TRBV3-1 CASSQGLAASTDTQYF